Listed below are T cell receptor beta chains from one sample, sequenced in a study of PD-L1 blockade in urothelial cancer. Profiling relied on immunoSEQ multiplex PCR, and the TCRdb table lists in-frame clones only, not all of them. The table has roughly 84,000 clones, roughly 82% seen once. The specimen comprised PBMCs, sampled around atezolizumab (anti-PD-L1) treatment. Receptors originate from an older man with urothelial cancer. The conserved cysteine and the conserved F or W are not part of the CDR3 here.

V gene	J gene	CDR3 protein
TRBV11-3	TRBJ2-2	ASSRSSGGAIGELF
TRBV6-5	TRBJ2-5	ASSYSAGVKETQY
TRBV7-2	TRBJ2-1	ASTLAGAPHNEQF
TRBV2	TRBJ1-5	ASSVGGDQPQH
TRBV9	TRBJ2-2	ASSVVQGDTGELF
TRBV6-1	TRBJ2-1	ASSELRAGGLRQF
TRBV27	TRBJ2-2	ASTATSGRVDTGELF
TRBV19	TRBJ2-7	ASSPNSYEQY
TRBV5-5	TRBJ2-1	ASSRGDYNEQF
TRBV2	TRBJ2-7	AIQEGAYEQY
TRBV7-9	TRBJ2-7	ASSLAQGSEQY
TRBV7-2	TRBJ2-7	ASSLGGTSSYEQY
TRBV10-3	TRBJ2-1	AISESRLAGGVNEQF
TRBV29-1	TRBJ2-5	SGEGQEETQY
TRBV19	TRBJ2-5	ASSIASGGRETQY
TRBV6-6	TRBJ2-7	ASSYSGGGYEQY
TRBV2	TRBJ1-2	ACQGAGGYT
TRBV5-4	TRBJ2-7	ASTDLGLAGEQY
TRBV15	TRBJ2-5	ATSREGLAGETQY
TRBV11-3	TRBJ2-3	ASSLAEVAGLSTDTQY
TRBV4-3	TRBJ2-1	ASSPRGDRENEQF
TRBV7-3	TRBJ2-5	ASSRQQGEETQY
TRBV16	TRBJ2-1	ASSPWAGGTDEQF
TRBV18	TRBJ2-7	ASSPNRGSDEQY
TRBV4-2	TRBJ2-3	ASSLKEGLAGTDTQY
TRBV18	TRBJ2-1	ASSPGQGHLYNEQF
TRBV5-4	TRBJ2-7	ASSVAATSGSYEQY
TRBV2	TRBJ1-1	ASSTRRGQGWENTEAF
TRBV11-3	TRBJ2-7	ASSPNIAGPYEQY
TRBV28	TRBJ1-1	ASSSGYNTEAF
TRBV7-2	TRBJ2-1	ASSSYRSYNEQF
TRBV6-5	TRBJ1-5	ASSLNRNQPQH
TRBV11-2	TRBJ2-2	ASSPSGRGGTGELF
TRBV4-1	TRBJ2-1	ASSQDRTTYTRGDNEQF
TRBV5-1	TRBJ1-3	ASNPTGSGNTIY
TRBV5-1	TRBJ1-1	ASSQTDGWGTEAF
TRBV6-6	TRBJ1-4	ASRTGTGAMGEKLF
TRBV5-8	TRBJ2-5	ASSLYGGGETQY
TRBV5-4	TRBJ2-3	ASSFKRGGGDTQY
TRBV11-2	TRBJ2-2	ASSLSETGYGTGELF
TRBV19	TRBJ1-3	ASSMAGAGNTIY
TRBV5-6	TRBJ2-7	ASTHRGPYEQY
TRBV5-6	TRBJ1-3	ASSLVPGQKFSGNTIY
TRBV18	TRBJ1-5	ASSGTSLSNQPQH
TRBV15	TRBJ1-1	ATSRDRNTEAF
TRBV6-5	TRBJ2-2	ASLGQGNTGELF
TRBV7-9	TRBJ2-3	ASSTSSVDTQY
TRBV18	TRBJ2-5	ASSPVAEVETQY
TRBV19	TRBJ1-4	ASSGRQGLNEKLF
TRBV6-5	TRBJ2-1	ASSYSALGLQF
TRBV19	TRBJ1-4	ASSMSGGREKLF
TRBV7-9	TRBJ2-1	ASSDTSGSLNEQF
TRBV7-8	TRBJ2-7	ASSVTGTSGINEQY
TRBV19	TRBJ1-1	ASSSGAQGVGEAF
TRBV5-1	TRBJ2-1	ASSTTYSYNEQF